The clone carrying this T cell receptor beta chain was recorded only once. Its antigen is unknown. The method was immunoSEQ multiplex PCR; TCRdb's version includes in-frame clones alone and lacks a portion of them. Here the sample spans about 73,000 clones, around 80% being singletons. J lost 7 bases, V lost 5 bases, and 5 bases had no gene match. The CDR3 has 14 residues. Germline CDR1 MNHNY, CDR2 SVGAGI (reference sequence). The sample is drawn from a study of OX40 agonist ivuxolimab in advanced cancers. Study-wide results and caveats: Undetermined was the antigen specificity of the expanded peripheral T cells. Partial responders receiving 0.1-3.0 mg/kg showed among the lowest clonal expansion.

The starting material was CD4+ or CD8+ T cells sorted from blood, obtained in a trial of the OX40 agonist ivuxolimab. The TCR sequence derives from an adult with an advanced solid tumor such as melanoma, head and neck, liver or kidney cancer. V is TRBV6-6 and J is TRBJ2-2, with TRBD2 matching 9 bases. CDR3 sequence: CASSRIAGDGELFF. For the CDR3, the DNA is TGTGCCAGCAGTCGAATAGCGGGAGACGGGGAGCTGTTTTTT.